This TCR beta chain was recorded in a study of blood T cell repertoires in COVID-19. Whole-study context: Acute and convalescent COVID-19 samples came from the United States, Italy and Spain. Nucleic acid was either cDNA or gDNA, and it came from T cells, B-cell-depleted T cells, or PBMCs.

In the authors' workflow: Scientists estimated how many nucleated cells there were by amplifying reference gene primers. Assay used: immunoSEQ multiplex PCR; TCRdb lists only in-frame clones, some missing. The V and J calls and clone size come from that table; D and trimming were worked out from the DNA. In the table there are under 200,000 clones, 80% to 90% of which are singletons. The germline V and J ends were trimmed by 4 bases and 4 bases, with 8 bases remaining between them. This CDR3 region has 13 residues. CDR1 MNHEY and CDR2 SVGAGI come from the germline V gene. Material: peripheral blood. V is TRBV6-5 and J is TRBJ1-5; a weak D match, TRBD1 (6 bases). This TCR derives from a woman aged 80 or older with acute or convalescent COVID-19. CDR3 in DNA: TGTGCCAGCAGTTGGGACAAAAATCAGCCCCAGCATTTT. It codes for CASSWDKNQPQHF.